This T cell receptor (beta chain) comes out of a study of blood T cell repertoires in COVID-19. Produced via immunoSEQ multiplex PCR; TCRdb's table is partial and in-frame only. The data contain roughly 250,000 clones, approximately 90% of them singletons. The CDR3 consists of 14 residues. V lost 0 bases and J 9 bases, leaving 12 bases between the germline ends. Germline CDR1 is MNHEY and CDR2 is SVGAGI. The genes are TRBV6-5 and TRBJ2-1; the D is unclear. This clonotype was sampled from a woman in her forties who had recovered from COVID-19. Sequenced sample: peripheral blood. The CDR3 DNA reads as TGTGCCAGCAGTTACTCTGGTCCGGTCGGTGAGCAGTTCTTC. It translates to CASSYSGPVGEQFF.